These 17 T cell receptor beta chains came from one sample sequenced in a study of cytomegalovirus exposure and HLA in healthy donors (TCRdb year 2017). The protocol used for the library was the immunoSEQ multiplex PCR assay. The multiplex PCR relied on a mix of 60 forward primers for TCR Vbeta segments and 13 reverse primers for TCR Jbeta segments. TCRdb re-hosts the immuneACCESS table, in-frame sequences only. Its copies lack some clones; in the studies checked, an unresolved V gene accounts for under half of them, and the cause for the rest is not known. Counted in this sample were fewer than 120,000 clones; less than 85% of them appeared once. The ten largest account for 13% of the sample. The specimen sequenced was PBMCs. Every receptor here comes from a man aged 25 to 40 in good health and CMV-seropositive.

The chain recombines TRBV7-8 with TRBJ2-1; 8 nucleotides line up with TRBD2. CDR3 length: 15 amino acids. The V gene end was trimmed by 5 bases and the J gene end by 0 bases; junction bases not matched to a gene: 3. The germline CDR1 and CDR2 sequences are SGHVS and FQNEAQ. CDR3 sequence: CASSHSGGSYNEQFF. CDR3 sequence (DNA): TGTGCCAGCAGCCACAGCGGGGGCTCCTACAATGAGCAGTTCTTC.

The chain carries TRBV18 and TRBJ2-3; a weak D match, TRBD1 (6 bases). CDR3 size: 15 residues. Trimming pared 4 bases from V and 4 bases from J, leaving 15 bases between. Germline assignment: CDR1 KGHSH and CDR2 LQKENI. CDR3 amino acids: CASSRDTSGADTQYF. CDR3 coding DNA: TGTGCCAGCTCACGGGACACTAGTGGAGCAGATACGCAGTATTTT.

The sample holds one count of this clone. This chain joins TRBV9 and TRBJ2-3; D possibly corresponds to TRBD1 (6 bases). The CDR3 is 15 amino acids. Looked up from germline, CDR1 is SGDLS and CDR2 is YYNGEE. Trimming pared 4 bases from V and 3 bases from J, leaving 15 bases between. CDR3 in amino acids: CASSPPSTGTDTQYF. CDR3 in DNA: TGTGCCAGCAGCCCCCCCTCAACAGGGACAGATACGCAGTATTTT.

The chain combines TRBV7-2 with TRBJ2-7; maybe TRBD2 (6 bases). This CDR3 is 14 amino acids long. CDR1 is SGHTA, CDR2 FQGNSA, per germline. Trimming took 1 base from V and 3 from J, leaving 10 bases between them. The DNA of the CDR3 is TGTGCCAGCAGCTTAGACGGAGGGTTCTACGAGCAGTACTTC. Translation gives CASSLDGGFYEQYF.

The chain couples TRBV11-3 to TRBJ2-1, with 9 bases lining up with TRBD1. Trimming at V came to 5 bases and at J to 7 bases, leaving 6 bases not matched to a gene. The germline gives CDR1 SGHNT, CDR2 YENEEA. The CDR3 has 14 residues. The CDR3 is CASSPGQGGNEQFF. As DNA, the CDR3 is TGTGCCAGCAGCCCGGGACAGGGAGGGAATGAGCAGTTCTTC.

This clone was seen a few times. The V call is TRBV7-2, the J call TRBJ2-7; D may be TRBD1 (5 bases). V was pared by 2 bases and J by 4 bases, with 15 bases between. The germline V gene has CDR1 SGHTA and CDR2 FQGNSA. The CDR3 spans 15 residues. The CDR3 is CASSLSSRAKYEQYF. In nucleotides, the CDR3 is TGTGCCAGCAGCTTATCGTCCAGGGCGAAGTACGAGCAGTACTTC.

The V and J genes are TRBV7-9 and TRBJ2-7; 10 bases align to TRBD1. The length of the CDR3 is 17 residues. The V and J ends lost 5 bases and 3 bases, in that order; junction bases with no gene match: 13. CDR1 SEHNR and CDR2 FQNEAQ come from the germline V gene (reference sequence). The CDR3 bases are TGTGCCAGCAGCCTCATTAACCGCGGGACAGGGGTCTACGAGCAGTACTTC. Translating gives CASSLINRGTGVYEQYF.

This clone was detected only once. V and J are TRBV7-2 and TRBJ2-2, with D possibly TRBD2 on 6 matching bases. The CDR3 has 16 amino acids. CDR1 is SGHTA, CDR2 FQGNSA, per germline. V was cut by 1 base and J by 4 bases, with 13 bases left in between. CDR3 sequence reads: CASSLGRAESTGELFF. In DNA form, the CDR3 reads TGTGCCAGCAGCTTAGGGAGGGCAGAAAGCACCGGGGAGCTGTTTTTT.

The chain employs TRBV6-1 and TRBJ1-5, with D possibly matching TRBD1 (5 bases). Deletions cut 2 bases from V and 7 bases from J, with 12 bases between. The germline CDR1 and CDR2 sequences are MNHNS and SASEGT. The CDR3 consists of 14 residues. The CDR3 nucleotides are TGTGCCAGCAGTGAACTCTACGGGGGGCAGCCCCAGCATTTT. Amino acids: CASSELYGGQPQHF.

The count of this clone is one. J is TRBJ2-2 and V is TRBV5-1, with D possibly TRBD2 on 5 matching bases. The CDR3 is 15 residues long. V lost 4 bases to trimming and J lost 5 bases, with 15 bases between them. The germline V gene has CDR1 SGHRS and CDR2 YFSETQ. The DNA for the CDR3 is TGCGCCAGCAGCCCACTTCCGGGGAAGACCGGGGAGCTGTTTTTT. It yields the protein CASSPLPGKTGELFF.

This chain links TRBV7-9 with TRBJ2-5, with D perhaps matching TRBD1 (6 bases). The CDR3 is 13 amino acids. CDR1 SEHNR and CDR2 FQNEAQ come from the germline V gene (reference sequence). V was clipped by 4 bases and J by 7 bases, with 13 bases between them. CDR3: CASSSEGVGTQYF. CDR3 nucleotide sequence: TGTGCCAGCAGCTCCGAGGGGGTTGGGACCCAGTACTTC.

The V gene is TRBV9, the J gene TRBJ2-1, with D uncertain. Trimming removed 3 bases at V and 0 bases at J, with 10 bases between. Germline V gene lookup returns CDR1 SGDLS and CDR2 YYNGEE. The CDR3 is 15 amino acids. CDR3 residues: CASSGYPSSYNEQFF. Here the CDR3 DNA reads TGTGCCAGCAGCGGGTACCCGAGCTCCTACAATGAGCAGTTCTTC.

This clone was observed a single time. The gene calls are TRBV6-5 and TRBJ2-1; D is ambiguous. The V end was cut by 10 bases, the J end by 0 bases, with 7 bases between. Looked up from germline, CDR1 is MNHEY and CDR2 is SVGAGI. There are 12 residues in the CDR3. CDR3 sequence: CATSGSYNEQFF. The CDR3 nucleotides read TGTGCCACGTCGGGCTCCTACAATGAGCAGTTCTTC.

This clone turned up a few times. The V and J genes are TRBV7-9 and TRBJ1-1; no clear D. The CDR3 contains 17 residues. Germline CDR1 reads SEHNR; CDR2 reads FQNEAQ (reference sequence). V was clipped by 5 bases and J by 6 bases, with 25 bases between them. As DNA, the CDR3 is TGTGCCAGCAGCCTGAGAGTCCAAGGGAGACCCCTCGCTGAAGCTTTCTTT. Translated, it gives CASSLRVQGRPLAEAFF.

The CDR3 DNA reads TGTGCCAGCAGCCAAAGGGACAGGGCGCCGTTCGGCTACACCTTC. Protein: CASSQRDRAPFGYTF. The V call is TRBV9, the J call TRBJ1-2; 9 bases are a match to TRBD1. This CDR3 region has 15 residues. V lost 4 bases to trimming and J lost 8 bases; unmatched junction nucleotides: 12. Germline lookup yields CDR1 SGDLS and CDR2 YYNGEE.

The chain has TRBV9 and TRBJ1-5; D call uncertain. The CDR3 is made up of 14 amino acids. Trimming cost V 0 bases and J 4 bases, with 8 bases left between them. Germline-derived CDR1 and CDR2 are SGDLS and YYNGEE. The CDR3 loop reads CASSVGRENQPQHF. The CDR3 DNA reads as TGTGCCAGCAGCGTAGGCCGAGAGAATCAGCCCCAGCATTTT.

The chain links TRBV4-2 to TRBJ1-1; D is undetermined. CDR3 length: 15 amino acids. Per the germline V gene, CDR1 is LGHNA and CDR2 is YNFKEQ. The V end lost 1 base, the J end lost 0 bases, and 9 bases lay between the germline ends. The CDR3 sequence is CASSQGHTVNTEAFF. In nucleotides, the CDR3 is TGTGCCAGCAGCCAAGGACACACAGTGAACACTGAAGCTTTCTTT.